The 2 T cell receptor beta chains given below trace back to one sample, sequenced in a study of vaccination and CD4 T cells after COVID-19. These receptors' targets are unknown. As to treatment: approximately 10-day PBMC culture with coronavirus spike peptide pools or control peptides (ViraFEST assay). Pre-COVID-19 pandemic sampling (2011-2018) yielded the unexposed donor's CD4+ T cells. An Oncomine TCR Beta short-read assay was used to sequence the DNA from cultured CD4+ T cells. After culture, CD4+ T cells served as the source for genomic DNA extraction. Each CDR3 protein is one row after TCRdb ran MiXCR on the PCR reads. Of some 7,400 distinct CDR3 sequences detected, 30% to 40% appear once; the ten largest clones hold 30% to 35%. Sequenced input: CD4+ T cells from blood, cultured in vitro. The receptors originated from a human donor in good health.

The chain employs TRBV27 and TRBJ2-7; 8 nucleotides agree with TRBD1. V was clipped by 4 bases and J by 7 bases; unmatched bases: 6. The CDR3 runs to 13 residues. CDR1 is MNHEY and CDR2 is SMNVEV in the germline V gene (reference sequence). CDR3 nucleotide sequence: TGTGCCAGCAGTTCCTGGACAGGGATAGAGCAGTACTTC. Translated: CASSSWTGIEQYF.

The chain couples TRBV20-1 to TRBJ2-3; possibly TRBD2 for D (6 bases). The CDR3 has 14 residues. Germline values: CDR1 DFQATT, CDR2 SNEGSKA (reference sequence). Trimming took 4 bases from V and 4 from J, leaving 15 bases between them. The CDR3 loop reads CSATEGLPPDTQYF. DNA of the CDR3: TGCAGTGCTACCGAGGGACTGCCGCCAGATACGCAGTATTTT.